Detailed here is one T cell receptor beta chain. Antigen specificity is unknown. There are 18 residues in the CDR3. Trimming at V came to 4 bases and at J to 1 base, leaving 11 bases not matched to a gene. Germline V lookup: CDR1 SGHNT, CDR2 YYREEE (reference sequence). Here immunoSEQ multiplex PCR was the method, and the copy in TCRdb shows in-frame clones only, minus some. The repertoire holds 40,000 to 45,000 clones, with roughly four fifths as singletons. This record belongs to a study of vaccination effects on CD4 cells after COVID-19. Study-level background: Every participant took two doses of the BNT162b2 or mRNA-1273 vaccine. Overall study results and limits: Early post-infection timepoints were absent, and convalescent patients were few.

Antigen-specific CD4+ T cells were expanded (with viral peptide pools) by the ViraFEST assay ahead of sequencing. Researchers isolated CD4+ T cells once approximately ten days of culture had elapsed. People in the vaccine group had not been infected with SARS-CoV-2 before, and their nucleocapsid antibodies were negative. Both day 3 and day 7 saw half the medium replaced with IL-2 medium. The sequencing used CD4+ T cells from PBMCs cultured with SARS-CoV-2 spike peptides, collected before COVID-19 vaccination. The chain employs TRBV5-4 and TRBJ2-3; 11 bases line up with TRBD2. The receptor's source is a human donor who received a COVID-19 vaccine. CDR3 coding DNA: TGTGCCAGCAGCCCCCTAGCGGGGGGCCGTGGAGGCACAGATACGCAGTATTTT. This encodes CASSPLAGGRGGTDTQYF.